The 14 T cell receptor beta chains in this list originate from one sample, sequenced in a study of blood T cells in healthy people across ages. A sample-barcoded 5' primer and a J-beta primer mix were used in a second PCR of roughly 6 to 11 cycles. TCRdb reanalysed the 5' RACE reads using MiXCR and keeps one entry per CDR3 protein. This table has about 1,500,000 distinct CDR3 sequences, roughly 27% appearing once. Source material: blood. The receptors here all came from a woman in her 30s in good health.

CDR3 residues: CASSSPQGSKFF. The CDR3 DNA is TGTGCCAGCAGCTCCCCCCAGGGATCTAAGTTCTTC. V and J are TRBV7-3 and TRBJ2-1; tentative D call: TRBD1 (5 bases). This CDR3 is built from 12 residues. Per germline, CDR1 SGHTA and CDR2 FQGTGA. V was trimmed by 4 bases and J by 14 bases, leaving 15 bases between them.

This clonotype was counted a few times. The V call is TRBV20-1, the J call TRBJ2-4; 13 bases are a match to TRBD2. Germline V gene data show CDR1 as DFQATT and CDR2 as SNEGSKA (reference sequence). J lost 1 base, V lost 6 bases, and 12 bases had no gene match. There are 18 residues in the CDR3. The DNA of the CDR3 is TGCAGTGCGACACCCGGACTAGCGGGAGTAAAGGCCAAAAACATTCAGTACTTC. It codes for CSATPGLAGVKAKNIQYF.

This clonotype was picked up a small number of times. This chain links TRBV28 with TRBJ2-5, with 15 bases lining up with TRBD2. The CDR3 totals 19 residues. The J segment lost 4 bases and the V segment lost 5 bases, leaving 14 bases of the junction unmatched. CDR1 MDHEN and CDR2 SYDVKM come from the germline V gene. The CDR3 loop is CASSPSPGLAGGPGETQYF. CDR3 DNA sequence: TGTGCCAGCAGTCCCAGCCCCGGACTAGCGGGGGGGCCGGGAGAGACCCAGTACTTC.

This clonotype was counted a few times. The chain employs TRBV12-3 or TRBV12-4 and TRBJ1-5; no clear D. V was trimmed by 6 bases and J by 5 bases, leaving 11 bases between them. This CDR3 spans 13 amino acids. The CDR3 DNA is TGTGCCAGCAGGTACGGACCGGATCAGCCCCAGCATTTT. Amino acid sequence: CASRYGPDQPQHF.

In this sample, this clonotype turned up a few times. The CDR3, as DNA: TGTGCCAGCAGCCCAGACAGGAAAGAGACCCAGTACTTC. This codes for CASSPDRKETQYF. The rearrangement joins TRBV7-7 to TRBJ2-5; the D gene is possibly TRBD1 (6 bases). Trimming stripped 5 bases from V and 3 bases from J, with 10 bases between. From germline, CDR1 is SSHAT and CDR2 FNYEAQ (reference sequence). CDR3 length equals 13 residues.

This clonotype was seen a handful of times. This chain links TRBV15 with TRBJ2-5; a possible D gene is TRBD1 (5 bases). V lost 0 bases, J lost 9 bases, and 11 bases lay in between. CDR3 length equals 13 residues. The V gene's germline CDR1 is LNHNV and CDR2 YYDKDF (reference sequence). As DNA, the CDR3 is TGTGCCACCAGCAGAGATGTCAGGGCGTCCCAGTACTTC. It encodes CATSRDVRASQYF.

The sample holds a few counts of this clonotype. The rearrangement joins TRBV7-2 to TRBJ2-7; D is perhaps TRBD1 (6 bases). V was clipped by 5 bases and J by 3 bases, with 14 bases between them. Germline V gene data show CDR1 as SGHTA and CDR2 as FQGNSA. This CDR3 is 14 amino acids long. This CDR3 is CASSPYPGVYEQYF. The DNA of the CDR3 is TGTGCCAGCAGCCCCTACCCAGGGGTCTACGAGCAGTACTTC.

This clonotype occurred many times. V is TRBV6-6 and J is TRBJ2-7, with a weak D call TRBD1 (5 bases). Per germline, CDR1 MNHNY and CDR2 SVGAGI (reference sequence). The CDR3 runs 14 residues. V lost 5 bases and J lost 0, with 11 bases in between. CDR3: CASSPSTASYEQYF. CDR3 DNA: TGTGCCAGCAGTCCGTCGACAGCCTCCTACGAGCAGTACTTC.

The table lists this clonotype with a few counts. One junction end disagrees with the germline gene, perhaps due to a read error. The CDR3 here is CASSHGLAVYSEQFF. As DNA, the CDR3 is TGTGCCAGCAGCCACGGACTAGCGGTCTACAGTGAGCAGTTCTTC. The chain uses TRBV7-2 and TRBJ2-1; 10 bases map to TRBD2. This CDR3 has 15 amino acids. The germline CDR1 and CDR2 sequences are SGHTA and FQGNSA.

The chain is built from TRBV5-1 and TRBJ2-3; TRBD2 aligns across 7 bases. Germline CDR1 and CDR2: SGHRS and YFSETQ. V shed 6 bases and J 0 bases; nucleotides not matched to a gene: 7. This CDR3 spans 15 amino acids. In DNA form, the CDR3 reads TGCGCCAGCAAAGTCGCGGGGGTGAGCACAGATACGCAGTATTTT. Protein sequence: CASKVAGVSTDTQYF.

V is TRBV5-6 and J is TRBJ2-3; tentatively, D is TRBD2 (5 bases). V lost 0 bases to trimming and J lost 5 bases, with 10 bases between them. CDR3 length: 14 residues. Germline assignment: CDR1 SGHDT and CDR2 YYEEEE. CDR3 in amino acids: CASSLVLRVDTQYF. As DNA, the CDR3 is TGTGCCAGCAGCTTGGTTCTGCGGGTAGATACGCAGTATTTT.

J is TRBJ1-1 and V is TRBV20-1, with D possibly TRBD1 on 6 matching bases. Trimming cost V 8 bases and J 4 bases, with 23 bases left between them. CDR1 and CDR2 (germline): DFQATT, SNEGSKA (reference sequence). The CDR3 loop spans 15 amino acids. The CDR3, as DNA: TGCAGTTTAGGAGAGCGATCAGGGGTCCCCACTGAAGCTTTCTTT. Residues: CSLGERSGVPTEAFF.

Of note for this clonotype: A much larger clonotype is one base distant, so this may be a read error. This sequence joins TRBV12-3 or TRBV12-4 and TRBJ2-7, with TRBD1 identical over 10 bases. V gave up 3 bases and J gave up 12 bases; unmatched junction bases: 8. This CDR3 contains 13 residues. CDR3 bases: TGTGCCAGCAGTTTCAGGACAGGGGGGAAGTGGTACTTC. It encodes CASSFRTGGKWYF.

This clonotype was observed a handful of times. The chain is built from TRBV5-1 and TRBJ2-4, with D perhaps matching TRBD2 (6 bases). The CDR3 has 13 amino acids. The germline V and J ends were trimmed by 3 bases and 5 bases, with 9 bases remaining between them. Germline V gene sequence: CDR1 SGHRS, CDR2 YFSETQ. The CDR3 nucleotides read TGCGCCAGCAGCTACGGGAGCGAAAACATTCAGTACTTC. Translating gives CASSYGSENIQYF.